Below are 23 T cell receptor beta chains sequenced from a single sample in a study of blood T cell repertoires in COVID-19. This table comes from immunoSEQ multiplex PCR, and its TCRdb copy is limited to in-frame clones, with some not included. This table has a few hundred thousand clones, around 88% appearing once. Sequenced input: peripheral blood. Every receptor here comes from a woman aged 25 to 39 with COVID-19, enrolled during active disease.

The chain has TRBV7-9 and TRBJ2-7, with 8 nucleotides matching TRBD2. The germline CDR1 and CDR2 sequences are SEHNR and FQNEAQ (reference sequence). V was pared by 3 bases and J by 0 bases, with 1 base of the junction left unmatched. CDR3 size: 14 residues. CDR3 protein: CASSFGTSSYEQYV. In DNA form, the CDR3 reads TGTGCCAGCAGCTTCGGGACTAGCTCCTACGAGCAGTACGTC.

V usage is TRBV2 and J usage is TRBJ1-4; a weak D match, TRBD1 (5 bases). Germline V lookup: CDR1 SNHLY, CDR2 FYNNEI. The CDR3 is 15 amino acids. The germline V and J ends were trimmed by 10 bases and 5 bases, with 20 bases remaining between them. CDR3 in DNA: TGTGCCAACAGACCGGGAACAGGACTAAATGAAAAACTGTTTTTT. Its translation is CANRPGTGLNEKLFF.

This chain uses TRBV5-4 with TRBJ2-2, with D possibly TRBD2 on 6 matching bases. This CDR3 comprises 15 residues. V lost 4 bases, J lost 8 bases, and 18 bases lay in between. The germline CDR1 and CDR2 sequences are SGHNT and YYREEE (reference sequence). Here the CDR3 DNA reads TGTGCCAGCAGCGAGGGGCTAGCGCCGGCGGGGGAGCTGTTTTTT. Amino acids: CASSEGLAPAGELFF. Complete variable domain (other parts from reference TRBV5-4 and TRBJ2-2): ETGVTQSPTHLIKTRGQQVTLRCSSQSGHNTVSWYQQALGQGPQFIFQYYREEENGRGNFPPRFSGLQFPNYSSELNVNALELDDSALYLCASSEGLAPAGELFFGEGSRLTVL.

The rearrangement links TRBV28 to TRBJ1-6, with a weak D call TRBD1 (5 bases). CDR1 is MDHEN, CDR2 SYDVKM, per germline. V shed 4 bases and J shed 6 bases, with 16 bases lying between them. This CDR3 is built from 16 residues. The CDR3 region has the DNA TGTGCCAGCAGTTCCCTTCAGGGATTTGGTAATTCACCCCTCCACTTT. Its protein is CASSSLQGFGNSPLHF.

This chain uses TRBV2 with TRBJ2-7; 9 positions agree with TRBD1. The CDR3 runs 17 residues. J was trimmed by 2 bases and V by 0 bases; bases with no gene match: 8. Germline lookup yields CDR1 SNHLY and CDR2 FYNNEI. CDR3 DNA sequence: TGTGCCAGCAGTGAAGCGCTGTCCGGGACAGGGACCTACGAGCAGTACTTC. This translates into CASSEALSGTGTYEQYF.

About this clone: Other DNA sequences of this sample code for an identical CDR3. This chain uses TRBV2 with TRBJ2-5; D is unclear. The CDR3 extends over 11 amino acids. CDR1 is SNHLY, CDR2 FYNNEI, per germline. With 5 bases removed from V and 2 bases from J, the gap between germline ends came to 3 bases. In nucleotides, the CDR3 is TGTGCCAGCAGTCCACAAGAGACCCAGTACTTC. It translates to CASSPQETQYF.

This chain uses TRBV6-5 with TRBJ1-1; D may be TRBD1 (6 bases). In germline, CDR1 is MNHEY, CDR2 SVGAGI. V was clipped by 2 bases and J by 4 bases, with 11 bases between them. This CDR3 has 14 amino acids. CDR3 coding DNA: TGTGCCAGCAGTTACCGGGGGGCGGTCACTGAAGCTTTCTTT. Translating gives CASSYRGAVTEAFF.

This rearrangement joins TRBV2 to TRBJ1-1; maybe TRBD1 (5 bases). The V gene lost 5 bases and the J gene lost 7 bases, with 11 bases spanning the gap. The CDR3 consists of 12 residues. Germline loops: CDR1 SNHLY, CDR2 FYNNEI. The CDR3 is CASSQRGDEAFF. The CDR3 region has the DNA TGTGCCAGCAGTCAACGGGGGGATGAAGCTTTCTTT. Full variable domain (remainder filled in from reference TRBV2 and TRBJ1-1): EPEVTQTPSHQVTQMGQEVILRCVPISNHLYFYWYRQILGQKVEFLVSFYNNEISEKSEIFDDQFSVERPDGSNFTLKIRSTKLEDSAMYFCASSQRGDEAFFGQGTRLTVV.

This clone came up a few times. The DNA of the CDR3 is TGTGCCAGCAGCGTAGTAGAGATGAACACTGAAGCTTTCTTT. Its protein is CASSVVEMNTEAFF. This chain joins TRBV9 and TRBJ1-1; D is undetermined. Trimming cost V 0 bases and J 0 bases, with 6 bases left between them. This CDR3 region has 14 residues. Germline CDR1 reads SGDLS; CDR2 reads YYNGEE. The full variable domain, rest sourced from reference TRBV9 and TRBJ1-1, is DSGVTQTPKHLITATGQRVTLRCSPRSGDLSVYWYQQSLDQGLQFLIQYYNGEERAKGNILERFSAQQFPDLHSELNLSSLELGDSALYFCASSVVEMNTEAFFGQGTRLTVV.

The genes are TRBV4-1 and TRBJ2-6; weak D call: TRBD2 (6 bases). The CDR3 is 16 residues long. Germline values: CDR1 MGHRA, CDR2 YSYEKL. The V end was cut by 4 bases, the J end by 0 bases, with 10 bases between. DNA for the CDR3: TGCGCCAGCAGCCTTTCGGGGGACTCTGGGGCCAACGTCCTGACTTTC. Amino acid sequence: CASSLSGDSGANVLTF.

This chain connects TRBV27 to TRBJ1-1, with 8 bases aligning to TRBD1. J lost 1 base, V lost 5 bases, and 6 bases had no gene match. Germline CDR1 is MNHEY and CDR2 is SMNVEV (reference sequence). The CDR3 runs to 15 residues. This chain's CDR3 is CASSPIRGPNTEAFF. The CDR3 DNA is TGTGCCAGCAGTCCAATCAGGGGGCCGAACACTGAAGCTTTCTTT.

The chain uses TRBV3-1 (or the pseudogene TRBV3-2) and TRBJ1-2, with 7 positions matching TRBD1. CDR1 LGHDT and CDR2 YNNKEL come from the germline V gene (reference sequence). J gave up 5 bases and V 1 base, and 4 bases lay outside the gene matches. The CDR3 totals 14 residues. The CDR3 here is CASSQGQGRYGYTF. CDR3 sequence (DNA): TGTGCCAGCAGCCAAGGACAGGGACGGTATGGCTACACCTTC.

This rearrangement joins TRBV11-3 to TRBJ1-1, with a possible D match to TRBD1 (5 bases). Trimming removed 5 bases at V and 5 bases at J, with 12 bases between. The CDR3 spans 13 residues. From germline, CDR1 is SGHNT and CDR2 YENEEA. The CDR3 sequence is CASSRQGETEAFF. CDR3 in DNA: TGTGCCAGCAGCCGGCAGGGTGAAACTGAAGCTTTCTTT. Supplemented by reference TRBV11-3 and TRBJ1-1, the full variable domain reads EAGVVQSPRYKIIEKKQPVAFWCNPISGHNTLYWYLQNLGQGPELLIRYENEEAVDDSQLPKDRFSAERLKGVDSTLKIQPAELGDSAVYLCASSRQGETEAFFGQGTRLTVV.

The chain carries TRBV7-9 and TRBJ2-1; 12 bases match TRBD2. Germline V gives CDR1 SEHNR, CDR2 FQNEAQ (reference sequence). J gave up 4 bases and V 5 bases, and 3 bases lay outside the gene matches. This CDR3 is 15 amino acids long. The DNA of the CDR3 is TGTGCCAGCAGCAAACTAGCGGGGGGTTACAATGAGCAGTTCTTC. It is translated as CASSKLAGGYNEQFF.

The J gene is TRBJ2-1, the V gene TRBV28, with 12 bases identical to TRBD2. V trimming: 1 base; J trimming: 4 bases; junction bases outside the gene matches: 2. This CDR3 comprises 16 residues. The germline gives CDR1 MDHEN, CDR2 SYDVKM. This CDR3 reads CASSLSLAGGYNEQFF. CDR3 in DNA: TGTGCCAGCAGTTTATCCCTAGCGGGGGGGTACAATGAGCAGTTCTTC. Together with reference TRBV28 and TRBJ2-1, the CDR3 gives the full variable domain: DVKVTQSSRYLVKRTGEKVFLECVQDMDHENMFWYRQDPGLGLRLIYFSYDVKMKEKGDIPEGYSVSREKKERFSLILESASTNQTSMYLCASSLSLAGGYNEQFFGPGTRLTVL.

This clone came up once. This chain uses TRBV30 with TRBJ2-7, with D possibly matching TRBD2 (5 bases). The CDR3 has 14 amino acids. The germline V and J ends were trimmed by 3 bases and 0 bases, with 12 bases remaining between them. In germline, CDR1 is GTSNPN, CDR2 SVGIG (reference sequence). The CDR3 protein is CAWRGAFFSYEQYV. As DNA, the CDR3 is TGTGCCTGGAGGGGAGCGTTCTTCTCCTACGAGCAGTACGTC.

The chain recombines TRBV19 with TRBJ2-1, with D possibly TRBD2 on 5 matching bases. Trimming shortened V by 5 bases and J by 6 bases, and 17 bases separated the two germline ends. The CDR3 is 15 residues long. Germline CDR1 is LNHDA and CDR2 is SQIVND (reference sequence). CDR3 loop: CASSGRLAGVNEQFF. The CDR3 DNA reads TGTGCCAGTAGTGGAAGGCTAGCTGGGGTCAATGAGCAGTTCTTC.

The genes are TRBV9 and TRBJ2-2; tentative D call: TRBD2 (6 bases). The CDR3 has 14 residues. The germline V gene encodes CDR1 SGDLS and CDR2 YYNGEE. V dropped 3 bases and J dropped 5 bases, with 11 bases sitting between them. The CDR3 is CASSEAGPTGELFF. Here the CDR3 DNA reads TGTGCCAGCAGCGAGGCGGGGCCTACCGGGGAGCTGTTTTTT.

This clone showed up just a few times. The chain joins TRBV5-5 to TRBJ1-2; D possibly corresponds to TRBD1 (5 bases). Trimming removed 0 bases from V and 5 bases from J, with 17 bases in between. This CDR3 spans 16 amino acids. Per germline, CDR1 SGHKS and CDR2 YYEKEE (reference sequence). The CDR3 DNA is TGTGCCAGCAGCTTGGAGTTGCAGGGAAGGGGATATGGCTACACCTTC. It yields the protein CASSLELQGRGYGYTF.

The chain links TRBV14 to TRBJ2-3; TRBD2 might be the D (6 bases). Germline V gives CDR1 SGHDN, CDR2 FVKESK. The CDR3 length is 18 residues. The V and J ends lost 0 bases and 4 bases respectively, with 20 bases between them. CDR3 nucleotide sequence: TGTGCCAGCAGCCAAGATTTTGGGGGGTATGGTCTCCCAGATACGCAGTATTTT. Translated: CASSQDFGGYGLPDTQYF. The whole variable domain, filled in from reference TRBV14 and TRBJ2-3, reads EAGVTQFPSHSVIEKGQTVTLRCDPISGHDNLYWYRRVMGKEIKFLLHFVKESKQDESGMPNNRFLAERTGGTYSTLKVQPAELEDSGVYFCASSQDFGGYGLPDTQYFGPGTRLTVL.

The V gene is TRBV3-1 (or the pseudogene TRBV3-2), the J gene TRBJ2-3; tentative D call: TRBD2 (7 bases). The CDR3 runs 17 residues. The germline V gene has CDR1 LGHDT and CDR2 YNNKEL (reference sequence). Trimming took off 0 bases at V and 1 base at J, with 14 bases between the two ends. The CDR3 region has the DNA TGTGCCAGCAGCCAAGATCCCCTAGGGGGGGGCACAGATACGCAGTATTTT. Its translation is CASSQDPLGGGTDTQYF.

The V call is TRBV10-1, the J call TRBJ2-5, with TRBD1 identical over 8 bases. The germline V gene encodes CDR1 WNHNN and CDR2 SYGVQD (reference sequence). This CDR3 is 15 amino acids long. J gave up 1 base and V 10 bases, and 11 bases lay outside the gene matches. The CDR3 reads CANSPSRGPQETQYF. The CDR3 coding sequence is TGCGCCAACTCACCCTCCAGGGGGCCCCAAGAGACCCAGTACTTC.

J is TRBJ2-1 and V is TRBV29-1, with D maybe TRBD1 (7 bases). V was trimmed by 4 bases and J by 7 bases, leaving 17 bases between them. Germline-derived CDR1 and CDR2 are SQVTM and ANQGSEA. The CDR3 length is 14 residues. The CDR3 sequence is CSVVLQGRTNEQFF. In DNA, the CDR3 is TGCAGCGTTGTTTTACAGGGGAGGACGAATGAGCAGTTCTTC.